The clone carrying this T cell receptor (beta chain) showed up many times. This sample stems from a study of blood T cells in healthy people across ages. Through a sample-barcoded 5' primer and a J-beta primer mix, a second PCR was run for roughly 7 to 12 cycles. TCRdb re-called the 5' RACE reads through MiXCR, storing one row per CDR3 protein. Here the sample spans more than 800,000 distinct CDR3 sequences, 25% to 35% being singletons. From germline, CDR1 is MNHEY and CDR2 SMNVEV (reference sequence). V lost 3 bases and J 6 bases, leaving 9 bases between the germline ends. This CDR3 has 14 amino acids.

The sequenced sample was blood. This sequence was found in a woman older than 75 in good health. The chain recombines TRBV27 with TRBJ2-6; D possibly corresponds to TRBD2 (5 bases). The CDR3, as DNA: TGTGCCAGCAGTTTGTTCCGGGAGGCCAACGTCCTGACTTTC. Its translation: CASSLFREANVLTF.